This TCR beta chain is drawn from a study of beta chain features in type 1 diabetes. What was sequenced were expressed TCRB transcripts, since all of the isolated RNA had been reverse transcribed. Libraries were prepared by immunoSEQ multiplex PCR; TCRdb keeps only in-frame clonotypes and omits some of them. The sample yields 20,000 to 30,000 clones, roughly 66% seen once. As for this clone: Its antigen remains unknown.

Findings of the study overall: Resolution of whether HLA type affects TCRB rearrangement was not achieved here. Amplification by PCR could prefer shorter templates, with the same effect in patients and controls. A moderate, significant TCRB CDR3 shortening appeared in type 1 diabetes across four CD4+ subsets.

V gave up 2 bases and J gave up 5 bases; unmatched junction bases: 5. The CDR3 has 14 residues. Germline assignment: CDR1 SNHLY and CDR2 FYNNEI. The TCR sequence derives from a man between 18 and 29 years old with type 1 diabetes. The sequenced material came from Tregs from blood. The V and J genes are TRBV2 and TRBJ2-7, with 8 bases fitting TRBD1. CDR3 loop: CASSEPDRVHEQYF. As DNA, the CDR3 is TGTGCCAGCAGTGAACCGGACAGGGTCCACGAGCAGTACTTC.